A selection of T cell receptor beta chains follows, all from one sample in a study of early T cells in non-severe SARS-CoV-2 infection. From the 5' RACE reads, TCRdb called clonotypes with MiXCR, one entry per CDR3 protein. Altogether tens of thousands of distinct CDR3 sequences are present, about 14% being singletons, with the ten largest covering around 3.3%. Sequencing was performed on whole blood. The origin of the receptors is an adult who was a healthcare worker with PCR-confirmed SARS-CoV-2 infection or an uninfected control (not recorded which). CDR3s include the opening cysteine and the closing phenylalanine or tryptophan.

cdr3_length	j_call	v_call	cdr3_aa
16	TRBJ1-4	TRBV15	CATSRAGGRTNEKLFF
12	TRBJ2-1	TRBV2	CASSEYYNEQFF
15	TRBJ2-3	TRBV20-1	CSARVSRGVGDTQYF
15	TRBJ2-2	TRBV12-3/TRBV12-4	CASSLSPSSGGELFF
17	TRBJ2-6	TRBV20-1	CSARRLAGSSGANVLTF
12	TRBJ2-7	TRBV11-2	CASSLDLGRQYF
16	TRBJ2-5	TRBV3-1	CASSPRTSGASKTQYF
12	TRBJ1-4	TRBV3-1	CASSQGLQKLFF
14	TRBJ1-4	TRBV2	CASSDWQQGEKLFF
17	TRBJ2-3	TRBV6-2/TRBV6-3	CASSYPTLAAGTDTQYF
12	TRBJ1-2	TRBV14	CASSHDGYGYTF
17	TRBJ2-3	TRBV5-1	CASSWAASGRSADTQYF
18	TRBJ2-3	TRBV7-8	CASSMGLASNRFTDTQYF
14	TRBJ1-6	TRBV7-2	CASSLLGGGSPLHF
12	TRBJ1-2	TRBV7-9	CASSLVGDGYTF
15	TRBJ2-3	TRBV27	CASSLSLGAVDTQYF
16	TRBJ2-2	TRBV30	CAWSVRGLTRTGELFF
15	TRBJ1-1	TRBV11-2	CASSRQRRTHTEAFF
12	TRBJ2-5	TRBV20-1	CSAPLGEWTQYF
14	TRBJ2-5	TRBV30	CAWSPTGVRETQYF